A single sample gave rise to the 28 T cell receptor beta chains below, sequenced in a study of identical twins. Each CDR3 protein gets one entry after TCRdb re-called the 5' RACE reads with MiXCR. The table lists 450,000 to 650,000 distinct CDR3 sequences, roughly 9.9% of them singletons. The same sample was also used in a study of yellow fever vaccine responses in identical twins.

Material: PBMCs. The receptors shown here come from a woman between 18 and 30 years old in good health.

This clonotype has just a few counts. The V gene is TRBV29-1, the J gene TRBJ2-7; tentatively, D is TRBD1 or TRBD2 (7 bases each). The V end was cut by 4 bases, the J end by 2 bases, with 15 bases between. The CDR3 totals 14 residues. Germline V gene sequence: CDR1 SQVTM, CDR2 ANQGSEA. CDR3 loop: CSVVDREGTYEQYF. CDR3 nucleotide sequence: TGCAGCGTTGTAGACAGGGAGGGAACCTACGAGCAGTACTTC.

In its sample, this clonotype was seen a few times. The chain recombines TRBV2 with TRBJ2-5, with D perhaps matching TRBD1 (6 bases). V was pared by 0 bases and J by 3 bases, with 8 bases between. The CDR3 consists of 14 residues. Germline CDR1 and CDR2: SNHLY and FYNNEI. Written as DNA, the CDR3 is TGTGCCAGCAGTGAAGCAACAGGGAAAGAGACCCAGTACTTC. It is translated as CASSEATGKETQYF.

This clonotype was seen at least ten times. This sequence joins TRBV18 and TRBJ2-2, with TRBD1 matching 7 bases. CDR3 length equals 15 residues. Germline CDR1 reads KGHSH; CDR2 reads LQKENI. DNA of the CDR3: TGTGCTAGCAGCCCCCGGACAGGAAACACCGGGGAGCTGTTTTTT. This translates into CASSPRTGNTGELFF.

This clonotype was counted a few times. The chain has TRBV5-1 and TRBJ2-3; D possibly matches TRBD1 or TRBD2 (5 bases each). Germline V gene lookup returns CDR1 SGHRS and CDR2 YFSETQ. Trimming pared 3 bases from V and 6 bases from J, leaving 11 bases between. This CDR3 has 13 residues. The CDR3 loop reads CASSSQGRDTQYF. CDR3 DNA: TGCGCCAGCAGCTCTCAGGGACGGGATACGCAGTATTTT.

The rearrangement joins TRBV11-2 to TRBJ2-5; D not resolved. Trimming removed 0 bases at V and 1 base at J, with 6 bases between. Germline CDR1 SGHAT, CDR2 FQNNGV. The CDR3 is 14 amino acids. CDR3 sequence (DNA): TGTGCCAGCAGCTTAGAGGTGTTCCAAGAGACCCAGTACTTC. It translates to CASSLEVFQETQYF.

Only a few counts were recorded for this clonotype. This chain links TRBV14 with TRBJ2-3; 7 positions agree with TRBD2. Germline CDR1 and CDR2: SGHDN and FVKESK. This CDR3 has 15 amino acids. J gave up 2 bases and V 4 bases, and 6 bases lay outside the gene matches. CDR3 nucleotide sequence: TGTGCCAGCAGCCCCCGGGGAGGGAACACAGATACGCAGTATTTT. Protein: CASSPRGGNTDTQYF.

This clonotype was detected once. One base away lies a much larger clone, so this may be a sequencing read error. This chain uses TRBV20-1 with TRBJ2-3; 8 bases line up with TRBD2. Germline V gives CDR1 DFQATT, CDR2 SNEGSKA (reference sequence). The length of the CDR3 is 15 residues. The CDR3 is CCASARGASTDTQYF. DNA for the CDR3: TGCTGTGCTAGCGCGCGGGGGGCCAGCACAGATACGCAGTATTTT.

This chain uses TRBV9 with TRBJ2-7, with 10 bases fitting TRBD1. Germline CDR1 and CDR2: SGDLS and YYNGEE. This CDR3 is 15 amino acids long. With V trimmed by 0 bases and J by 3 bases, 3 bases remained unmatched. The CDR3 is CASSVGGQGRYEQYF. The CDR3 DNA sequence: TGTGCCAGCAGCGTAGGGGGACAGGGGCGCTACGAGCAGTACTTC.

This clonotype showed up just a few times. The chain combines TRBV6-4 with TRBJ2-1; maybe TRBD2 (5 bases). From germline, CDR1 is MRHNA and CDR2 SNTAGT. The CDR3 has 14 amino acids. Trimming stripped 0 bases from V and 13 bases from J, with 16 bases between. The CDR3 DNA sequence: TGTGCCAGCAGTGACTCCCTAGACTCCTCGGGACAGTTCTTC. Translating it yields CASSDSLDSSGQFF.

This clonotype came up many times. At one of its ends the junction is not consistent with the germline gene, which may arise from a read error. The V and J genes are TRBV7-8 and TRBJ2-1, with 7 bases aligning to TRBD2. CDR3 length equals 16 residues. CDR1 SGHVS and CDR2 FQNEAQ come from the germline V gene. CDR3 sequence (DNA): TGTGCCAGCAGCTTCCCGGGGGGACTCACATTGAATGAGCAGTTTTTC. Translated: CASSFPGGLTLNEQFF.

Ten or more counts support this clonotype. CDR3 in amino acids: CASSDTSYEQYF. For the CDR3, the DNA is TGTGCCAGCAGTGACACCTCCTACGAGCAGTACTTC. This rearrangement joins TRBV2 to TRBJ2-7; D call uncertain. There are 12 residues in the CDR3. Germline V gene lookup returns CDR1 SNHLY and CDR2 FYNNEI. The V gene lost 3 bases and the J gene lost 0 bases, with 3 bases spanning the gap.

This clonotype was counted only a few times. The rearrangement links TRBV28 to TRBJ2-1, with D uncertain. The germline V gene encodes CDR1 MDHEN and CDR2 SYDVKM. The V end lost 7 bases, the J end lost 6 bases, and 7 bases lay between the germline ends. This CDR3 has 11 amino acids. Here the CDR3 DNA reads TGTGCCAGCACGGGCTTCAATGAGCAGTTCTTC. This codes for CASTGFNEQFF.

This clonotype was counted only a few times. This chain uses TRBV7-9 with TRBJ2-7, with D uncertain. The CDR3 extends over 14 amino acids. Trimming stripped 6 bases from V and 6 bases from J, with 18 bases between. Germline V gene lookup returns CDR1 SEHNR and CDR2 FQNEAQ (reference sequence). CDR3 sequence: CASSTNPAVSEQYF. CDR3 DNA sequence: TGTGCCAGCAGTACGAACCCCGCCGTGAGCGAGCAGTACTTC.

The table lists this clonotype with a few counts. The chain carries TRBV6-1 and TRBJ2-7; D might be TRBD1 (5 bases). Trimming removed 6 bases at V and 0 bases at J, with 15 bases between. In germline, CDR1 is MNHNS, CDR2 SASEGT. This CDR3 comprises 15 residues. The DNA for the CDR3 is TGTGCCAGCAGCGGCCTCGACAGTCACTCCTACGAGCAGTACTTC. Encoded protein: CASSGLDSHSYEQYF.

At least ten counts were recorded for this clonotype. The chain links TRBV15 to TRBJ2-3; D possibly corresponds to TRBD1 (5 bases). V was trimmed by 5 bases and J by 2 bases, leaving 11 bases between them. Germline lookup yields CDR1 LNHNV and CDR2 YYDKDF (reference sequence). The CDR3 has 14 amino acids. The chain's CDR3 is CATSPGQVTDTQYF. CDR3 coding DNA: TGTGCCACCAGCCCCGGACAAGTCACAGATACGCAGTATTTT.

As DNA, the CDR3 is TGTGCCAGCAGCTTAGGCCGCAGCGGGAGGAGGGAAGATACGCAGTATTTT. Amino acids: CASSLGRSGRREDTQYF. The gene calls are TRBV7-2 and TRBJ2-3; 9 nucleotides match TRBD2. Unmatched junction bases numbered 10, after V lost 1 base and J lost 5 bases. Germline V gene sequence: CDR1 SGHTA, CDR2 FQGNSA. CDR3 length: 17 residues.

The table lists this clonotype with a few counts. The chain is built from TRBV20-1 and TRBJ1-4; TRBD1 aligns across 11 bases. J gave up 11 bases and V 3 bases, and 8 bases lay outside the gene matches. Per germline, CDR1 DFQATT and CDR2 SNEGSKA (reference sequence). The CDR3 length is 14 residues. The CDR3 sequence is CSARTLGQGGKLFF. DNA of the CDR3: TGCAGTGCTAGGACATTGGGACAGGGGGGCAAACTGTTTTTT.

The chain couples TRBV12-3 or TRBV12-4 to TRBJ2-7; TRBD1 is a possible D gene (6 bases). V was pared by 5 bases and J by 1 base, with 12 bases between. This CDR3 is built from 14 residues. The CDR3 spells CASSIQGISYEQYF. CDR3 nucleotide sequence: TGTGCCAGCAGTATACAGGGTATTTCCTACGAGCAGTACTTC.

This chain links TRBV3-1 with TRBJ2-3, with 7 bases matching TRBD1. CDR1 is LGHDT, CDR2 YNNKEL, per germline (reference sequence). The J segment lost 4 bases and the V segment lost 6 bases, leaving 7 bases of the junction unmatched. The length of the CDR3 is 14 residues. The CDR3 nucleotides read TGTGCCAGCAGACGACAGGGAAGGGCAGATACGCAGTATTTT. Its translation: CASRRQGRADTQYF.

This clonotype was observed a few times. The J gene is TRBJ2-1, the V gene TRBV30; D is possibly TRBD2 (5 bases). CDR3 size: 11 residues. The V gene's germline CDR1 is GTSNPN and CDR2 SVGIG (reference sequence). The ends were cut back, 3 bases at V and 10 bases at J, with 10 bases in the middle. The CDR3 sequence is CAWRGTREQFF. CDR3 DNA: TGTGCCTGGAGGGGTACTAGGGAGCAGTTCTTC.

This clonotype came up a few times. The V gene is TRBV28, the J gene TRBJ2-3, with D perhaps assigned TRBD1 or TRBD2 (5 bases each). Trimming pared 7 bases from V and 0 bases from J, leaving 11 bases between. This CDR3 is 14 amino acids long. CDR1 and CDR2 from the germline V gene are MDHEN and SYDVKM. CDR3 bases: TGTGCCAGCAAACCGGGGCTTAGCACAGATACGCAGTATTTT. This gives the protein CASKPGLSTDTQYF. Together with reference TRBV28 and TRBJ2-3, the CDR3 gives the full variable domain: DVKVTQSSRYLVKRTGEKVFLECVQDMDHENMFWYRQDPGLGLRLIYFSYDVKMKEKGDIPEGYSVSREKKERFSLILESASTNQTSMYLCASKPGLSTDTQYFGPGTRLTVL.

The CDR3 DNA is TGTGCCAGCAGCCAAGAAAGGGTTCAAAATGAGCAGTTCTTC. It translates to CASSQERVQNEQFF. V and J are TRBV3-1 and TRBJ2-1; D gene uncertain. Trimming removed 0 bases from V and 7 bases from J, with 10 bases in between. Germline CDR1 reads LGHDT; CDR2 reads YNNKEL (reference sequence). The CDR3 has 14 amino acids.

This clonotype has a count of ten or more. The chain is built from TRBV20-1 and TRBJ2-5, with D uncertain. Germline CDR1 reads DFQATT; CDR2 reads SNEGSKA (reference sequence). The CDR3 contains 13 residues. V lost 0 bases and J 5 bases, leaving 10 bases between the germline ends. The CDR3 sequence is CSARDPNVETQYF. CDR3 bases: TGCAGTGCTAGAGATCCTAATGTGGAGACCCAGTACTTC.

There are a few counts of this clonotype. This chain connects TRBV28 to TRBJ2-7; perhaps TRBD1 as D (6 bases). The CDR3 loop spans 12 amino acids. Trimming stripped 8 bases from V and 4 bases from J, with 12 bases between. Germline CDR1 is MDHEN and CDR2 is SYDVKM. CDR3 loop: CASEGRGYEQYF. The CDR3 nucleotides are TGTGCCAGCGAGGGCAGGGGTTACGAGCAGTACTTC.

V and J are TRBV7-9 and TRBJ2-1; D may be TRBD2 (5 bases). The V gene's germline CDR1 is SEHNR and CDR2 FQNEAQ (reference sequence). Trimming took off 4 bases at V and 7 bases at J, with 14 bases between the two ends. The CDR3 has 14 residues. CDR3 in amino acids: CASSYGREGNEQFF. The CDR3 DNA follows: TGTGCCAGCAGCTACGGCCGGGAAGGGAATGAGCAGTTCTTC.

J is TRBJ2-4 and V is TRBV20-1, with D possibly called TRBD1 or TRBD2 (5 bases each). Germline CDR1 DFQATT, CDR2 SNEGSKA (reference sequence). V lost 6 bases to trimming and J lost 0 bases, with 15 bases between them. The length of the CDR3 is 15 residues. CDR3 bases: TGCAGTGCGAATAGGGGAGCAGAAGCCAAAAACATTCAGTACTTC. It yields the protein CSANRGAEAKNIQYF.

In its sample, this clonotype was seen a few times. The rearrangement uses TRBV6-1 and TRBJ1-1, with D perhaps matching TRBD1 (6 bases). Germline lookup yields CDR1 MNHNS and CDR2 SASEGT. CDR3 size: 15 residues. The V end lost 6 bases, the J end lost 4 bases, and 18 bases lay between the germline ends. DNA for the CDR3: TGTGCCAGCAGGGGGGGCAGACGTACGGGCACTGAAGCTTTCTTT. This translates into CASRGGRRTGTEAFF.

This clonotype was counted between two and nine times. V usage is TRBV7-2 and J usage is TRBJ1-1; D is unresolved. This CDR3 spans 13 amino acids. Germline values: CDR1 SGHTA, CDR2 FQGNSA. Trimming shortened V by 5 bases and J by 5 bases, and 12 bases separated the two germline ends. The CDR3 nucleotides read TGTGCCAGCAGCCCACTAGTAGGGACTGAAGCTTTCTTT. This encodes CASSPLVGTEAFF.